Shown below are 19 T cell receptor beta chains from a single sample sequenced in a study of PD-1 blockade in classical Hodgkin lymphoma. The method was immunoSEQ multiplex PCR; TCRdb's version includes in-frame clones alone and lacks a portion of them. The sample shows just over 60,000 clones, 88% of them seen only once. Following autologous stem cell transplantation, relapse occurred in every patient, and exposure to brentuximab vedotin varied. Sequencing used peripheral blood mononuclear cells (PBMCs), obtained at baseline. The source is a human donor with classical Hodgkin lymphoma.

The chain recombines TRBV7-9 with TRBJ1-5; no clear D. Germline V gene lookup returns CDR1 SEHNR and CDR2 FQNEAQ (reference sequence). V was pared by 0 bases and J by 9 bases, with 6 bases between. This CDR3 region has 12 residues. The chain's CDR3 is CASSLAGRPQHF. The DNA of the CDR3 is TGTGCCAGCAGCTTAGCTGGGCGGCCCCAGCATTTT.

The V call is TRBV14, the J call TRBJ1-1; D remains unclear. This CDR3 is 13 amino acids long. Trimming pared 1 base from V and 2 bases from J, leaving 5 bases between. The germline gives CDR1 SGHDN, CDR2 FVKESK. As DNA, the CDR3 is TGTGCCAGCAGCCAAGTTATCAACACTGAAGCTTTCTTT. This translates into CASSQVINTEAFF.

The chain links TRBV5-5 to TRBJ2-1, with D possibly being TRBD1 or TRBD2 (5 bases each). CDR3 length: 15 amino acids. Germline loops: CDR1 SGHKS, CDR2 YYEKEE (reference sequence). Trimming removed 6 bases from V and 7 bases from J, with 20 bases in between. The CDR3 loop reads CASNPGGGAGNEQFF. In DNA form, the CDR3 reads TGTGCCAGCAATCCCGGTGGGGGTGCGGGTAATGAGCAGTTCTTC. Full variable domain (outside the CDR3, taken from reference TRBV5-5 and TRBJ2-1): DAGVTQSPTHLIKTRGQQVTLRCSPISGHKSVSWYQQVLGQGPQFIFQYYEKEERGRGNFPDRFSARQFPNYSSELNVNALLLGDSALYLCASNPGGGAGNEQFFGPGTRLTVL.

This clone was seen just once. The V gene is TRBV27, the J gene TRBJ1-2, with TRBD1 identical over 8 bases. The CDR3 totals 15 residues. Per the germline V gene, CDR1 is MNHEY and CDR2 is SMNVEV (reference sequence). After removal of 4 bases from V and 5 bases from J, the junction contained 9 bases not matched to a gene. The CDR3 reads CASSSRTGFGYGYTF. In DNA form, the CDR3 reads TGTGCCAGCAGTTCCCGGACAGGGTTCGGGTATGGCTACACCTTC.

This sequence joins TRBV6-5 and TRBJ2-7, with D hard to call. Per germline, CDR1 MNHEY and CDR2 SVGAGI. V lost 3 bases, J lost 4 bases, and 16 bases lay in between. The CDR3 is 15 amino acids. In DNA, the CDR3 is TGTGCCAGCAGTTATGCGGTCGGAGCTTCTTACGAGCAGTACTTC. Its protein is CASSYAVGASYEQYF.

V usage is TRBV18 and J usage is TRBJ2-1, with 7 bases fitting TRBD1. Germline values: CDR1 KGHSH, CDR2 LQKENI. With V trimmed by 5 bases and J by 12 bases, 10 bases remained unmatched. This CDR3 comprises 13 residues. The CDR3 protein is CASSAIGGSAQFF. In DNA, the CDR3 is TGTGCCAGCTCAGCTATAGGGGGCTCCGCGCAGTTCTTC.

The CDR3 nucleotides read TGTGCCAGCAGCCCACCCTGGACCTTCGAAGCTTTCTTT. Encoded protein: CASSPPWTFEAFF. The chain has TRBV5-5 and TRBJ1-1; D is unclear. Deletions cut 4 bases from V and 8 bases from J, with 15 bases between. This CDR3 contains 13 residues. CDR1 is SGHKS and CDR2 is YYEKEE in the germline V gene (reference sequence).

This clone came up a few times. The rearrangement uses TRBV18 and TRBJ2-3; TRBD1 might be the D (5 bases). V was shortened by 3 bases and J by 2 bases, with 12 bases between the two germline ends. The CDR3 loop spans 15 amino acids. CDR1 and CDR2 from the germline V gene are KGHSH and LQKENI. CDR3 DNA: TGTGCCAGCTCACCGGGGCTCGGAAACACAGATACGCAGTATTTT. It codes for CASSPGLGNTDTQYF.

A single count supports this clone. The chain employs TRBV6-6 and TRBJ1-5; a possible D gene is TRBD1 (6 bases). Germline CDR1 and CDR2: MNHNY and SVGAGI (reference sequence). Deletions cut 0 bases from V and 9 bases from J, with 18 bases between. The CDR3 sequence is 16 residues long. The chain's CDR3 is CASSYSNPGTGMPQHF. CDR3 nucleotides: TGTGCCAGCAGTTACTCCAATCCCGGAACAGGGATGCCCCAGCATTTT.

This clone came up once. The V call is TRBV7-6, the J call TRBJ1-1; D gene ambiguous. The CDR3 covers 14 residues. Germline-derived CDR1 and CDR2 are SGHVS and FNYEAQ. V was shortened by 3 bases and J by 0 bases, with 8 bases between the two germline ends. The CDR3 sequence is CASSLTAMNTEAFF. The CDR3 DNA follows: TGTGCCAGCAGCTTGACGGCCATGAACACTGAAGCTTTCTTT.

The table lists this clone with a count of one. V and J are TRBV7-9 and TRBJ1-2; 7 positions agree with TRBD1. The junction had 6 bases not matched to a gene; V was cut back by 4 bases and J by 4 bases. Germline V gives CDR1 SEHNR, CDR2 FQNEAQ (reference sequence). The CDR3 extends over 14 amino acids. CDR3 in DNA: TGTGCCAGCAGCTGGGGGGACAGCCGCTATGGCTACACCTTC. Protein: CASSWGDSRYGYTF.

This chain uses TRBV28 with TRBJ1-2; 8 bases match TRBD1. CDR1 MDHEN and CDR2 SYDVKM come from the germline V gene. CDR3 length: 18 amino acids. V gave up 5 bases and J gave up 6 bases; unmatched junction bases: 20. CDR3 amino acids: CASSLPIGTGYEGDGYTF. CDR3 DNA sequence: TGTGCCAGCAGTCTACCGATAGGGACAGGCTATGAAGGGGATGGCTACACCTTC.

The V and J genes are TRBV5-5 and TRBJ1-3; D call uncertain. The CDR3 runs 15 residues. V was pared by 4 bases and J by 0 bases, with 11 bases between. Looked up from germline, CDR1 is SGHKS and CDR2 is YYEKEE (reference sequence). The CDR3 DNA is TGTGCCAGCAGCCCCACAGTATACTCTGGAAACACCATATATTTT. Its translation is CASSPTVYSGNTIYF. Complete variable domain (other parts from reference TRBV5-5 and TRBJ1-3): DAGVTQSPTHLIKTRGQQVTLRCSPISGHKSVSWYQQVLGQGPQFIFQYYEKEERGRGNFPDRFSARQFPNYSSELNVNALLLGDSALYLCASSPTVYSGNTIYFGEGSWLTVV.

The chain recombines TRBV30 with TRBJ1-6; D unclear. Looked up from germline, CDR1 is GTSNPN and CDR2 is SVGIG (reference sequence). Trimming removed 1 base at V and 9 bases at J, with 4 bases between. The CDR3 contains 11 residues. The chain's CDR3 is CAWSGGSPLHF. In DNA form, the CDR3 reads TGTGCCTGGAGTGGGGGTTCACCCCTCCACTTT.

The chain joins TRBV2 to TRBJ1-3; D is ambiguous. The CDR3 length is 12 residues. Deletions cut 11 bases from V and 3 bases from J, with 11 bases between. Germline CDR1 SNHLY, CDR2 FYNNEI. CDR3 nucleotide sequence: TGTGCCCCGGGAGGTCTTGGAAACACCATATATTTT. It translates to CAPGGLGNTIYF.

This chain uses TRBV5-1 with TRBJ2-2; D perhaps matches TRBD1 (5 bases). There are 15 residues in the CDR3. CDR1 SGHRS and CDR2 YFSETQ come from the germline V gene. V lost 4 bases, J lost 4 bases, and 14 bases lay in between. The CDR3 sequence is CASSRKDIFTGELFF. CDR3 coding DNA: TGCGCCAGCAGCCGAAAGGACATTTTCACCGGGGAGCTGTTTTTT. The entire variable domain, with the rest obtained from reference TRBV5-1 and TRBJ2-2, is as follows: KAGVTQTPRYLIKTRGQQVTLSCSPISGHRSVSWYQQTPGQGLQFLFEYFSETQRNKGNFPGRFSGRQFSNSRSEMNVSTLELGDSALYLCASSRKDIFTGELFFGEGSRLTVL.

The chain couples TRBV18 to TRBJ2-1, with 11 bases identical to TRBD2. The junction had 4 bases not matched to a gene; V was cut back by 3 bases and J by 3 bases. Germline CDR1 and CDR2: KGHSH and LQKENI. There are 16 residues in the CDR3. This CDR3 is CASSPPGTSGYNEQFF. The CDR3, as DNA: TGTGCCAGCTCACCCCCCGGGACTAGCGGCTACAATGAGCAGTTCTTC.

The J gene is TRBJ2-1, the V gene TRBV7-7; no definite D call. With 5 bases removed from V and 0 bases from J, the gap between germline ends came to 11 bases. The CDR3 is made up of 15 amino acids. The germline gives CDR1 SSHAT, CDR2 FNYEAQ (reference sequence). The CDR3 bases are TGTGCCAGCAGCACACACTACAGCTCCTACAATGAGCAGTTCTTC. Amino acids: CASSTHYSSYNEQFF.

The chain joins TRBV6-4 to TRBJ2-1; TRBD1 agrees at 8 bases. The CDR3 length is 14 residues. The V and J ends lost 8 bases and 4 bases, in that order; junction bases with no gene match: 7. Per the germline V gene, CDR1 is MRHNA and CDR2 is SNTAGT. The CDR3 reads CASSPGQEYNEQFF. For the CDR3, the DNA is TGTGCCAGCTCGCCGGGACAGGAGTACAATGAGCAGTTCTTC.